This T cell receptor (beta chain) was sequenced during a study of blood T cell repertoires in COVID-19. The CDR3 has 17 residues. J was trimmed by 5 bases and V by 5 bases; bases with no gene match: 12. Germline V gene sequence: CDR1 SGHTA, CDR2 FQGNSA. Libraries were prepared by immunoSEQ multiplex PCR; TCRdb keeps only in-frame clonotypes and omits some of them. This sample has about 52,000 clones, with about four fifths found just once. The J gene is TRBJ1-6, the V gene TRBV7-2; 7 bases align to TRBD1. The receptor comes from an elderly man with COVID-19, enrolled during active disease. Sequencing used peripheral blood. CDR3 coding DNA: TGTGCCAGCAGCCCAACCCCGGGACAGCGGGATAATTCACCCCTCCACTTT. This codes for CASSPTPGQRDNSPLHF.